Following are 17 T cell receptor beta chains from one sample sequenced in a study of blood T cells in healthy people across ages. The authors ran a second PCR of roughly 6 to 11 cycles using a sample-barcoded 5' primer and a J-beta primer mix. MiXCR, applied by TCRdb to the 5' RACE reads, yields one record per CDR3 protein. The repertoire holds 1,500,000 or so distinct CDR3 sequences, with roughly 60% as singletons. Material: blood. The source of these receptors is a young man in good health.

The chain couples TRBV5-8 to TRBJ2-7, with 9 bases aligning to TRBD1. The trim removed 6 bases at V and 3 bases at J, leaving 7 bases unmatched. Germline values: CDR1 SGHTS, CDR2 YDEGEE. There are 14 residues in the CDR3. Here the CDR3 reads CASNPGQGNYEQYF. The CDR3 DNA sequence: TGTGCCAGCAACCCGGGACAGGGCAACTACGAGCAGTACTTC.

This chain uses TRBV6-2 or TRBV6-3 with TRBJ2-5, with 10 bases that match TRBD2. Germline V CDR1 and CDR2: MNHEY, SVGEGT. After removal of 5 bases from V and 1 base from J, the junction contained 4 bases not matched to a gene. This CDR3 is 15 amino acids long. CDR3 residues: CASSPGLAAQETQYF. CDR3 nucleotides: TGTGCCAGCAGTCCCGGACTAGCGGCCCAAGAGACCCAGTACTTC.

The chain is built from TRBV7-9 and TRBJ1-2; TRBD1 matches 8 bases. V lost 5 bases and J lost 6; bases outside the gene matches: 11. The length of the CDR3 is 15 residues. The germline V gene has CDR1 SEHNR and CDR2 FQNEAQ (reference sequence). The CDR3 DNA is TGTGCCAGCAGCACTTCAGGGGGCGCTATGGATGGCTACACCTTC. Translating gives CASSTSGGAMDGYTF.

J is TRBJ2-7 and V is TRBV20-1; D is possibly TRBD2 (6 bases). V lost 6 bases, J lost 10 bases, and 13 bases lay in between. The length of the CDR3 is 10 residues. From germline, CDR1 is DFQATT and CDR2 SNEGSKA (reference sequence). Here the CDR3 reads CSASAGIQYF. CDR3 nucleotides: TGCAGTGCCTCGGCGGGGATTCAGTACTTC.

V usage is TRBV4-2 and J usage is TRBJ2-1; 14 bases fit TRBD2. The J segment lost 7 bases and the V segment lost 2 bases, leaving 1 base of the junction unmatched. Germline V gene data show CDR1 as LGHNA and CDR2 as YNFKEQ. This CDR3 spans 15 amino acids. As DNA, the CDR3 is TGTGCCAGCAGCCAACGGACTAGCGGGGGGAATGAGCAGTTCTTC. Translated, it gives CASSQRTSGGNEQFF.

This clonotype has only a few counts. The rearrangement joins TRBV7-9 to TRBJ2-3; 9 bases match TRBD1. J gave up 4 bases and V 5 bases, and 13 bases lay outside the gene matches. CDR3 length: 17 residues. CDR1 and CDR2 (germline): SEHNR, FQNEAQ (reference sequence). DNA of the CDR3: TGTGCCAGCAGCCCACGGTTGGGACAGGGAGTTGCAGATACGCAGTATTTT. It is translated as CASSPRLGQGVADTQYF.

The chain carries TRBV12-3 or TRBV12-4 and TRBJ2-7; D gene unclear. Trimming shortened V by 3 bases and J by 2 bases, and 14 bases separated the two germline ends. The CDR3 is made up of 15 amino acids. In nucleotides, the CDR3 is TGTGCCAGCAGTTTGTCCCAGTCCAAGGCCTACGAGCAGTACTTC. This gives the protein CASSLSQSKAYEQYF.

This clonotype has a handful of counts. The V call is TRBV20-1, the J call TRBJ2-1; the D is unclear. V was clipped by 3 bases and J by 2 bases, with 14 bases between them. CDR3 size: 15 residues. Germline values: CDR1 DFQATT, CDR2 SNEGSKA (reference sequence). CDR3 coding DNA: TGCAGTGCTAGGTGGTATGATAGAACCTACAATGAGCAGTTCTTC. Its translation: CSARWYDRTYNEQFF.

This clonotype was found a few times. This rearrangement joins TRBV9 to TRBJ2-7; D may be TRBD2 (5 bases). This CDR3 is 15 amino acids long. In germline, CDR1 is SGDLS, CDR2 YYNGEE. The germline V and J ends were trimmed by 0 bases and 3 bases, with 13 bases remaining between them. The CDR3 nucleotides are TGTGCCAGCAGCGTAGAGGCGGCTAGCAGCTACGAGCAGTACTTC. Amino acids: CASSVEAASSYEQYF. The full variable domain, in which reference TRBV9 and TRBJ2-7 provide the parts outside the CDR3, is DSGVTQTPKHLITATGQRVTLRCSPRSGDLSVYWYQQSLDQGLQFLIQYYNGEERAKGNILERFSAQQFPDLHSELNLSSLELGDSALYFCASSVEAASSYEQYFGPGTRLTVT.

The chain employs TRBV20-1 and TRBJ2-5; TRBD1 matches 7 bases. The germline gives CDR1 DFQATT, CDR2 SNEGSKA (reference sequence). Trimming took 3 bases from V and 11 from J; bases not matched to a gene: 12. The CDR3 has 13 amino acids. In nucleotides, the CDR3 is TGCAGTGCTAGTTTTACAGGGGCTTGGGGGCAGTACTTC. It yields the protein CSASFTGAWGQYF.

This chain uses TRBV29-1 with TRBJ2-4, with TRBD2 identical over 14 bases. The better agreement between TRBJ2-7 and the DNA end casts doubt on the J call. The CDR3 has 17 amino acids. The germline V gene encodes CDR1 SQVTM and CDR2 ANQGSEA. CDR3: CSVATRLAGGIQYEQYF. The CDR3 bases are TGCAGCGTTGCTACGCGACTAGCGGGAGGGATACAATACGAGCAGTACTTC.

This rearrangement joins TRBV28 to TRBJ2-5; D possibly matches TRBD1 or TRBD2 (5 bases each). Germline V gene lookup returns CDR1 MDHEN and CDR2 SYDVKM. There are 14 residues in the CDR3. Trimming cost V 5 bases and J 5 bases, with 15 bases left between them. The CDR3 DNA follows: TGTGCCAGCAGTCTCTCTGGGGGATACGAGACCCAGTACTTC. Translated: CASSLSGGYETQYF.

The rearrangement uses TRBV10-3 and TRBJ2-5; 8 nucleotides agree with TRBD2. There are 13 residues in the CDR3. The germline V gene encodes CDR1 ENHRY and CDR2 SYGVKD. V lost 6 bases to trimming and J lost 2 bases; unmatched junction nucleotides: 2. CDR3 sequence: CAIRIAGQETQYF. The CDR3 coding sequence is TGTGCCATCAGAATAGCGGGGCAAGAGACCCAGTACTTC.

This clonotype was found once. This chain uses TRBV6-2 or TRBV6-3 with TRBJ2-1, with D perhaps matching TRBD1 (5 bases). The V and J ends lost 5 bases and 4 bases respectively, with 39 bases between them. The CDR3 covers 23 residues. Per germline, CDR1 MNHEY and CDR2 SVGEGT. CDR3 amino acids: CASSPLYPTDTPQPPHPYNEQFF. The CDR3 DNA reads as TGTGCCAGCAGTCCCCTTTATCCAACGGACACGCCCCAACCACCGCACCCGTACAATGAGCAGTTCTTC.

In its sample, this clonotype was seen once. The rearrangement uses TRBV27 and TRBJ2-3; D gene uncertain. CDR1 is MNHEY and CDR2 is SMNVEV in the germline V gene (reference sequence). This CDR3 spans 14 amino acids. Trimming removed 4 bases at V and 5 bases at J, with 13 bases between. CDR3 DNA sequence: TGTGCCAGCAGTTCGACCTACACAGAAGATACGCAGTATTTT. The encoded protein is CASSSTYTEDTQYF.

This clonotype appeared a few times. The V and J genes are TRBV10-3 and TRBJ1-2, with 7 bases aligning to TRBD1. V gave up 5 bases and J gave up 2 bases; unmatched junction bases: 14. Looked up from germline, CDR1 is ENHRY and CDR2 is SYGVKD. This CDR3 contains 17 residues. CDR3 residues: CAISILMQGQTNYGYTF. CDR3 DNA sequence: TGTGCCATCAGTATACTAATGCAGGGACAGACCAACTATGGCTACACCTTC.

This rearrangement joins TRBV6-2 or TRBV6-3 to TRBJ2-4, with 10 nucleotides matching TRBD2. The J call is doubtful: the DNA matches TRBJ2-7 better. Germline CDR1 is MNHEY and CDR2 is SVGEGT. The CDR3 is 16 amino acids. CDR3 sequence: CASSYSTTSGAYEQYF. CDR3 sequence (DNA): TGTGCCAGCAGTTACTCGACTACTAGCGGGGCCTACGAGCAGTACTTC.